This T cell receptor (beta chain) was sequenced in a study of blood T cell repertoires in COVID-19. Sequenced by immunoSEQ multiplex PCR; TCRdb stores in-frame clones only, minus some. The sample lists some 260,000 clones, about 85% occurring once. Per the germline V gene, CDR1 is LGHDT and CDR2 is YNNKEL (reference sequence). The CDR3 has 14 amino acids. The V gene lost 1 base and the J gene lost 0 bases, with 7 bases spanning the gap. The sequencing sample was made of peripheral blood. The chain links TRBV3-1 (or the pseudogene TRBV3-2) to TRBJ2-7, with D unresolved. The TCR comes from a man in his late teens or twenties with active or convalescent COVID-19. The CDR3 region is CASSQGVSSYEQYF. The CDR3 region has the DNA TGTGCCAGCAGCCAAGGTGTCAGCTCCTACGAGCAGTACTTC.